This entry is about one T cell receptor (beta chain). Its antigen is unidentified. This specimen comes from a study of OX40 agonist ivuxolimab in advanced cancers. Whole-study results and caveats: Low normalized T-cell clonal expansion was also seen in some nonresponders. Researchers did not establish what antigens the expanded peripheral T cells target.

The protocol was immunoSEQ multiplex PCR, while the TCRdb copy is restricted to in-frame clones and leaves out a portion. Of over 45,000 clones in the sample, over 80% are singletons; the top ten hold 0.5% to 0.7%. V gave up 4 bases and J gave up 0 bases; unmatched junction bases: 10. Germline loops: CDR1 SEHNR, CDR2 FQNEAQ (reference sequence). The CDR3 has 17 amino acids. This sequence joins TRBV7-9 and TRBJ1-2; 8 bases are shared with TRBD1. The material sequenced was CD4+ or CD8+ T cells sorted from blood, taken in a trial of the OX40 agonist ivuxolimab. This receptor was identified in an adult with an advanced solid tumor such as melanoma, head and neck, liver or kidney cancer. The CDR3 DNA is TGTGCCAGCAGCTCGGATAGGGACAGGAGAGCTAACTATGGCTACACCTTC. Amino acid sequence: CASSSDRDRRANYGYTF.